This T cell receptor (beta chain) was found in a study of radiation and T cells in renal cell carcinoma. TCRdb's copy holds only in-frame clones and misses some; the assay was immunoSEQ multiplex PCR. The table includes 150,000 or so clones, around four fifths detected once. Germline CDR1 SGHTA, CDR2 FQGTGA. CDR3 size: 13 residues. The V end lost 2 bases, the J end lost 11 bases, and 13 bases lay between the germline ends. Stated time point: baseline pretreatment blood. This sample's treatment: 15 Gy SBRT to primary tumor, nephrectomy 4 weeks later. Source: blood, taken from a patient whose treatment included radiotherapy and nephrectomy. The rearrangement links TRBV7-3 to TRBJ1-5; D is unresolved. This sequence was found in a woman in her forties or fifties with renal cell carcinoma. Here the CDR3 reads CASSLGNTLAQHF. DNA for the CDR3: TGTGCCAGCAGCTTAGGCAATACCCTAGCCCAGCATTTT.